The 20 T cell receptor beta chains presented below share a single source sample, sequenced in a study of blood T cell repertoires in COVID-19. Produced via immunoSEQ multiplex PCR; TCRdb's table is partial and in-frame only. Of approximately 180,000 clones listed, around 84% were seen once; the top ten hold approximately 14%. The sample was PBMCs or T cells enriched from blood (not recorded which). The receptor source for this set is a man aged 50 to 60 who had recovered from COVID-19.

This chain uses TRBV28 with TRBJ2-7; no reliable D call. V was pared by 1 base and J by 2 bases, with 15 bases between. The CDR3 extends over 16 amino acids. Germline CDR1 is MDHEN and CDR2 is SYDVKM. CDR3 region: CASSLSAYRSTYEQYF. In nucleotides, the CDR3 is TGTGCCAGCAGTTTATCTGCCTACCGATCGACCTACGAGCAGTACTTC. Together with reference TRBV28 and TRBJ2-7, the CDR3 gives the full variable domain: DVKVTQSSRYLVKRTGEKVFLECVQDMDHENMFWYRQDPGLGLRLIYFSYDVKMKEKGDIPEGYSVSREKKERFSLILESASTNQTSMYLCASSLSAYRSTYEQYFGPGTRLTVT.

J is TRBJ2-1 and V is TRBV4-2; 9 nucleotides line up with TRBD2. There are 16 residues in the CDR3. Losses at the gene ends were 1 base for V and 8 bases for J; bases not matched to a gene: 9. Germline CDR1 and CDR2: LGHNA and YNFKEQ. DNA of the CDR3: TGTGCCAGCAGCCAAGGAACCCAAGCGGGGGGCGATGAGCAGTTCTTC. Its protein product is CASSQGTQAGGDEQFF.

The rearrangement uses TRBV4-2 and TRBJ2-7; 11 bases align to TRBD1. The germline CDR1 and CDR2 sequences are LGHNA and YNFKEQ. Unmatched junction bases numbered 4, after V lost 0 bases and J lost 6 bases. The CDR3 runs 15 residues. CDR3 amino acids: CASSQEGQGAFEQYF. The CDR3 region has the DNA TGTGCCAGCAGCCAAGAAGGACAGGGGGCTTTCGAGCAGTACTTC.

This clone was seen more than once but under ten times. This sequence joins TRBV14 and TRBJ1-2; D ambiguous. The CDR3 totals 14 residues. Trimming cost V 2 bases and J 4 bases, with 11 bases left between them. Germline V gene lookup returns CDR1 SGHDN and CDR2 FVKESK. The CDR3 nucleotides are TGTGCCAGCAGCCAACGCGTTACGGGCTATGGCTACACCTTC. Its translation: CASSQRVTGYGYTF.

The V gene is TRBV5-1, the J gene TRBJ2-1, with 11 bases identical to TRBD1. Unmatched junction bases numbered 6, after V lost 4 bases and J lost 6 bases. The CDR3 has 15 amino acids. CDR1 and CDR2 from the germline V gene are SGHRS and YFSETQ. CDR3 nucleotides: TGCGCCAGCAGCCTCGGACAGGGGGCATCCAATGAGCAGTTCTTC. This encodes CASSLGQGASNEQFF.

The V gene is TRBV5-1, the J gene TRBJ2-5, with D unclear. This CDR3 is built from 11 residues. Deletions cut 4 bases from V and 4 bases from J, with 5 bases between. The germline V gene has CDR1 SGHRS and CDR2 YFSETQ. CDR3 nucleotide sequence: TGCGCCAGCAGCACCGGAGAGACCCAGTACTTC. Translating it yields CASSTGETQYF.

V and J are TRBV19 and TRBJ1-2; a possible D gene is TRBD1 (5 bases). CDR1 and CDR2 from the germline V gene are LNHDA and SQIVND (reference sequence). This CDR3 region has 15 residues. Trimming removed 4 bases from V and 5 bases from J, with 17 bases in between. CDR3 loop: CASSTLGQDPYGYTF. The CDR3 bases are TGTGCCAGTAGTACCCTCGGACAAGATCCTTATGGCTACACCTTC.

The rearrangement uses TRBV28 and TRBJ1-1, with 8 bases identical to TRBD1. This CDR3 contains 16 residues. In germline, CDR1 is MDHEN, CDR2 SYDVKM. Germline trimming cut 3 bases from V and 5 bases from J; bases unmatched to any gene: 11. This chain's CDR3 is CASSLNFGQGRTEAFF. CDR3 DNA sequence: TGTGCCAGCAGTTTGAACTTCGGACAGGGAAGAACTGAAGCTTTCTTT. Based on the CDR3 plus reference TRBV28 and TRBJ1-1, the full variable domain is DVKVTQSSRYLVKRTGEKVFLECVQDMDHENMFWYRQDPGLGLRLIYFSYDVKMKEKGDIPEGYSVSREKKERFSLILESASTNQTSMYLCASSLNFGQGRTEAFFGQGTRLTVV.

The chain is built from TRBV6-1 and TRBJ1-6, with D unresolved. The CDR3 has 13 amino acids. Germline CDR1 and CDR2: MNHNS and SASEGT. Trimming removed 2 bases from V and 9 bases from J, with 8 bases in between. This CDR3 reads CASSELEGSPLHF. CDR3 nucleotide sequence: TGTGCCAGCAGTGAATTGGAGGGTTCACCCCTCCACTTT.

This chain links TRBV5-4 with TRBJ1-3; 7 bases line up with TRBD1. Germline CDR1 reads SGHNT; CDR2 reads YYREEE (reference sequence). The CDR3 extends over 15 amino acids. J was trimmed by 3 bases and V by 0 bases; bases with no gene match: 3. The DNA for the CDR3 is TGTGCCAGCAGCTTGGAACAGGGGATTGGAAACACCATATATTTT. Encoded protein: CASSLEQGIGNTIYF.

This clone has a count of ten or more. The rearrangement joins TRBV28 to TRBJ2-7, with D perhaps matching TRBD1 (5 bases). Germline lookup yields CDR1 MDHEN and CDR2 SYDVKM. Trimming left V 4 bases short and J 0 bases short, with 19 bases between. This CDR3 has 17 amino acids. The chain's CDR3 is CASSSPTSQGNSYEQYF. Here the CDR3 DNA reads TGTGCCAGCAGTTCCCCCACTTCCCAGGGAAACTCCTACGAGCAGTACTTC.

CDR3 sequence (DNA): TGTGCCAGCAGTTTCGCGGGGGTCTCCTACAATGAGCAGTTCTTC. Its protein is CASSFAGVSYNEQFF. This chain uses TRBV28 with TRBJ2-1; 7 nucleotides line up with TRBD2. The CDR3 spans 15 residues. In germline, CDR1 is MDHEN, CDR2 SYDVKM. V shed 3 bases and J 0 bases; nucleotides not matched to a gene: 2. The full variable domain, rest sourced from reference TRBV28 and TRBJ2-1, is DVKVTQSSRYLVKRTGEKVFLECVQDMDHENMFWYRQDPGLGLRLIYFSYDVKMKEKGDIPEGYSVSREKKERFSLILESASTNQTSMYLCASSFAGVSYNEQFFGPGTRLTVL.

This rearrangement joins TRBV5-8 to TRBJ1-5, with D possibly matching TRBD1 (5 bases). Germline CDR1 reads SGHTS; CDR2 reads YDEGEE. V dropped 5 bases and J dropped 2 bases, with 17 bases sitting between them. The CDR3 covers 16 residues. CDR3 amino acids: CASSERGRGGNQPQHF. CDR3 sequence (DNA): TGTGCCAGCAGTGAGAGGGGCCGCGGGGGCAATCAGCCCCAGCATTTT.

This chain connects TRBV27 to TRBJ2-3; 8 positions agree with TRBD2. The CDR3 runs 15 residues. V shed 6 bases and J 2 bases; nucleotides not matched to a gene: 7. Germline CDR1 and CDR2: MNHEY and SMNVEV (reference sequence). For the CDR3, the DNA is TGTGCCAGCAGGGTAGCGGGGAGAGACACAGATACGCAGTATTTT. Protein product: CASRVAGRDTDTQYF.

The chain combines TRBV11-2 with TRBJ2-5, with 9 bases matching TRBD1. Germline assignment: CDR1 SGHAT and CDR2 FQNNGV. The CDR3 spans 14 residues. Trimming at V came to 6 bases and at J to 4 bases, leaving 6 bases not matched to a gene. CDR3 in DNA: TGTGCCAGCAGACCAACAGGGGGCGGAGAGACCCAGTACTTC. Translated, it gives CASRPTGGGETQYF.

The rearrangement joins TRBV7-9 to TRBJ1-2; 9 bases are a match to TRBD1. This CDR3 spans 15 amino acids. CDR1 SEHNR and CDR2 FQNEAQ come from the germline V gene (reference sequence). Germline trimming cut 4 bases from V and 4 bases from J; bases unmatched to any gene: 7. CDR3 sequence (DNA): TGTGCCAGCAGCTCCCCGGGACAGGGTACCTATGGCTACACCTTC. Residues: CASSSPGQGTYGYTF.

The chain joins TRBV6-5 to TRBJ1-2, with 9 nucleotides matching TRBD1. The CDR3 runs to 15 residues. V trimming: 2 bases; J trimming: 6 bases; junction bases outside the gene matches: 7. CDR1 MNHEY and CDR2 SVGAGI come from the germline V gene. CDR3 in amino acids: CASSYLGQGLDGYTF. CDR3 nucleotide sequence: TGTGCCAGCAGTTACCTGGGACAGGGTCTCGATGGCTACACCTTC.

The chain carries TRBV6-1 and TRBJ2-5; D may be TRBD2 (5 bases). The length of the CDR3 is 13 residues. The ends were cut back, 3 bases at V and 5 bases at J, with 10 bases in the middle. CDR1 is MNHNS, CDR2 SASEGT, per germline. The CDR3 here is CASSDTRWETQYF. CDR3 DNA: TGTGCCAGCAGTGATACTAGATGGGAGACCCAGTACTTC.

The gene calls are TRBV6-2 or TRBV6-3 and TRBJ1-1; 7 bases line up with TRBD1. V lost 6 bases and J lost 1; bases outside the gene matches: 5. Germline CDR1 and CDR2: MNHEY and SVGEGT. This CDR3 is 14 amino acids long. The CDR3 nucleotides read TGTGCCAGCAGCTCCACAGGGGAGAACACTGAAGCTTTCTTT. Its protein product is CASSSTGENTEAFF.

This clone was found a few times. At one end, the junction sequence differs from germline, possibly due to a read error. The chain combines TRBV5-6 with TRBJ1-2; 8 bases map to TRBD1. CDR1 SGHDT and CDR2 YYEEEE come from the germline V gene. The length of the CDR3 is 14 residues. CDR3: CASRLAGGQAGDTF. The CDR3 region has the DNA TGTGCCAGCAGGTTGGCCGGGGGACAGGCAGGGGACACCTTC. The complete variable domain, with remaining parts taken from reference TRBV5-6 and TRBJ1-2, reads DAGVTQSPTHLIKTRGQQVTLRCSPKSGHDTVSWYQQALGQGPQFIFQYYEEEERQRGNFPDRFSGHQFPNYSSELNVNALLLGDSALYLCASRLAGGQAGDTFGSGTRLTVV.